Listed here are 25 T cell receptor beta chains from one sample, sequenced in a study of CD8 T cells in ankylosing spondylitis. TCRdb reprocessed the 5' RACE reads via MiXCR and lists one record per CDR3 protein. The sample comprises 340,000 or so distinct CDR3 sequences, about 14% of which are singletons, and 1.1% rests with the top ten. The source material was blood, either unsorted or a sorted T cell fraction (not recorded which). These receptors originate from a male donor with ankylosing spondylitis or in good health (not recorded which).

CDR3 sequence: CASSPTGKRNQPQHF. In DNA form, the CDR3 reads TGTGCCAGCAGTCCTACAGGGAAGCGCAATCAGCCCCAGCATTTT. This chain uses TRBV6-1 with TRBJ1-5; weak D call: TRBD1 (6 bases). The CDR3 loop spans 15 amino acids. CDR1 MNHNS and CDR2 SASEGT come from the germline V gene. Deletions cut 5 bases from V and 2 bases from J, with 13 bases between.

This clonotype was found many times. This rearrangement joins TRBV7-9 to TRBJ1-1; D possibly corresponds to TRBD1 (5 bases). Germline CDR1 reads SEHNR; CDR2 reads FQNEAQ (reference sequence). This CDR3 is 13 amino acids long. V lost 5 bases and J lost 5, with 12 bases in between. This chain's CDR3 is CASSPQAGTEAFF. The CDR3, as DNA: TGTGCCAGCAGCCCGCAGGCAGGGACTGAAGCTTTCTTT.

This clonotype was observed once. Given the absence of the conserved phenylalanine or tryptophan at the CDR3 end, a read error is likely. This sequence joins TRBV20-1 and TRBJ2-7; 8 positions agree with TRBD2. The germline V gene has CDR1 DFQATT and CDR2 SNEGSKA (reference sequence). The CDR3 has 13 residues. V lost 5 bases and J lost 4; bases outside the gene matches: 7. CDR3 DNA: TGCAGTGCTCCGGGACTAGGGGATTACGAGCAGTACTTA. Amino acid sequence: CSAPGLGDYEQYL.

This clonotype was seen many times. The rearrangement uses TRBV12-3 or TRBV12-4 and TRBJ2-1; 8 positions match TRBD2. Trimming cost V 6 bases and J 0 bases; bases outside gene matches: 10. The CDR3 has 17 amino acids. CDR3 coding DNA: TGTGCCAGCAGAAGTAAACTAGCGGAGAGCTCCTACAATGAGCAGTTCTTC. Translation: CASRSKLAESSYNEQFF.

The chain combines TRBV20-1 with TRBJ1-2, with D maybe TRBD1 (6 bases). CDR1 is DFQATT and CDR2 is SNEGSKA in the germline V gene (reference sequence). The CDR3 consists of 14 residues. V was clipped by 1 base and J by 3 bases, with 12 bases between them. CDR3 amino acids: CSARGGARDYGYTF. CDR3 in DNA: TGCAGTGCTAGAGGGGGGGCGCGGGACTATGGCTACACCTTC.

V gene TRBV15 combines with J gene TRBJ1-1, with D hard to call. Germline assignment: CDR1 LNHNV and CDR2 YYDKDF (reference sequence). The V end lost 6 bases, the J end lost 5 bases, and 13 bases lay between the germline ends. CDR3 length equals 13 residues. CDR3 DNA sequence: TGTGCCACCAGGAGGCCGTCAAAGACTGAAGCTTTCTTT. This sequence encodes CATRRPSKTEAFF.

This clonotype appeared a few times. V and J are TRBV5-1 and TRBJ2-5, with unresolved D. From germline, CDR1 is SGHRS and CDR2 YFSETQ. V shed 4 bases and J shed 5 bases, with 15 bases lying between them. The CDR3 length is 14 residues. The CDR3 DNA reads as TGCGCCAGCAGCGCCCCGGACCTCCGGGAGACCCAGTACTTC. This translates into CASSAPDLRETQYF.

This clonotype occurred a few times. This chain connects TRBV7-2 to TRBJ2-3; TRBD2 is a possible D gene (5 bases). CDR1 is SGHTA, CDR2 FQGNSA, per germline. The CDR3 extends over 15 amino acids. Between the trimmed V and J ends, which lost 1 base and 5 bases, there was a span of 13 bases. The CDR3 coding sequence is TGTGCCAGCAGCTTAGTCTACTTCCGGGAAGATACGCAGTATTTT. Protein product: CASSLVYFREDTQYF.

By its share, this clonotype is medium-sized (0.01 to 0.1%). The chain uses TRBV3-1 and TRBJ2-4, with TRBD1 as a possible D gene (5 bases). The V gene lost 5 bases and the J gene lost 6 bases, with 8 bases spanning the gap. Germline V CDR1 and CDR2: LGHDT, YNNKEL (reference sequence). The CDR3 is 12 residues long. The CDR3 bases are TGTGCCAGCAGCTTTACAGGAAACATTCAGTACTTC. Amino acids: CASSFTGNIQYF.

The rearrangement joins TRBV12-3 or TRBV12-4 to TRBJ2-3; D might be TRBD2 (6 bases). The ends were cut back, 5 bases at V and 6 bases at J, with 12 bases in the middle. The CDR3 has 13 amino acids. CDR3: CASSPGLLDTQYF. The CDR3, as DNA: TGTGCCAGCAGTCCGGGACTTCTGGATACGCAGTATTTT.

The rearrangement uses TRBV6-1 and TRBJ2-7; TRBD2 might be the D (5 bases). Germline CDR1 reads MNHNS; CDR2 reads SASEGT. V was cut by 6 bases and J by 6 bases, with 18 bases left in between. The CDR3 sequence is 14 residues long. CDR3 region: CASRRTLDLPEQYF. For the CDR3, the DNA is TGTGCCAGCAGGCGGACTTTAGACTTACCCGAGCAGTACTTC.

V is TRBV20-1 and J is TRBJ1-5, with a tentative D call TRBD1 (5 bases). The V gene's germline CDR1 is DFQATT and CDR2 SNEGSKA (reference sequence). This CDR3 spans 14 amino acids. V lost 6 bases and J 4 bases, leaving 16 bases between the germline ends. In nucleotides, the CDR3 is TGCAGTGCCACGGGGCCGTCCCTAAATCAGCCCCAGCATTTT. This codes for CSATGPSLNQPQHF.

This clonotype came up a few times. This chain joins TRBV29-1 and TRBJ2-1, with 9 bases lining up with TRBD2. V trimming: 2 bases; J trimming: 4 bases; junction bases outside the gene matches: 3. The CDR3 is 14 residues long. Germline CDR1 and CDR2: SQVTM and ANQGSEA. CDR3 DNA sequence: TGCAGCGTTGAACAGCGGGAGGTTTACAATGAGCAGTTCTTC. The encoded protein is CSVEQREVYNEQFF.

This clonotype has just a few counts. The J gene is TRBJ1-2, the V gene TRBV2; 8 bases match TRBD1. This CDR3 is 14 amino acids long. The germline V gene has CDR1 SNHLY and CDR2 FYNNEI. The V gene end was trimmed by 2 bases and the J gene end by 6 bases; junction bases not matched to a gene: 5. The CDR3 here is CASSEKQGVNGYTF. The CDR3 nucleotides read TGTGCCAGCAGTGAAAAACAGGGGGTAAATGGCTACACCTTC.

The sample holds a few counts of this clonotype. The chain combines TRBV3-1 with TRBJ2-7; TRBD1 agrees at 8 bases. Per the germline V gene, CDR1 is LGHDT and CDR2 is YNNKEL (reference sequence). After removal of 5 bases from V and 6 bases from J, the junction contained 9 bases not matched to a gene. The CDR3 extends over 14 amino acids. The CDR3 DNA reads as TGTGCCAGCAGCTCATCCTCAGGGGGCGTCGAGCAGTACTTC. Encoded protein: CASSSSSGGVEQYF.

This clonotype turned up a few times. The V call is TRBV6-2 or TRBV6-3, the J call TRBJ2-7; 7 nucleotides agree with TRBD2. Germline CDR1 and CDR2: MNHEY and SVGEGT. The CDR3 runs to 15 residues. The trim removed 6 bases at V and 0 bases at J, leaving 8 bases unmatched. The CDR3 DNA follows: TGTGCCAGCAGCCCACCTAGCGGAAGCTCCTACGAGCAGTACTTC. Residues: CASSPPSGSSYEQYF.

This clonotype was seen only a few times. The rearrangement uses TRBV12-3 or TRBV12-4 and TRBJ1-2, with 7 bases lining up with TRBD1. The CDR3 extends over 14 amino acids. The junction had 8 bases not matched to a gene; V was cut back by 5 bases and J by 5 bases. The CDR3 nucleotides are TGTGCCAGCAGTCCCGGGGACAGAAGATATGGCTACACCTTC. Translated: CASSPGDRRYGYTF.

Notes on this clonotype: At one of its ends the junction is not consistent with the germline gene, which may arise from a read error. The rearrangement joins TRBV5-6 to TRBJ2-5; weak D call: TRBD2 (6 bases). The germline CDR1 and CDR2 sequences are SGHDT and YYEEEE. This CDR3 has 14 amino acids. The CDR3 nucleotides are TGTGCCAGCAGCTTCGCGGGGAGTCAAGGGACCCAGTACTTC. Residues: CASSFAGSQGTQYF.

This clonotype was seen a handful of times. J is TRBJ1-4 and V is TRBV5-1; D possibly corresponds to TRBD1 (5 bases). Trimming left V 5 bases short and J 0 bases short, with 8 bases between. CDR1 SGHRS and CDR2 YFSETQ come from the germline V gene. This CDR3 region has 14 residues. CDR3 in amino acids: CASRRGATNEKLFF. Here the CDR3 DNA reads TGCGCCAGCAGGAGGGGTGCAACTAATGAAAAACTGTTTTTT.

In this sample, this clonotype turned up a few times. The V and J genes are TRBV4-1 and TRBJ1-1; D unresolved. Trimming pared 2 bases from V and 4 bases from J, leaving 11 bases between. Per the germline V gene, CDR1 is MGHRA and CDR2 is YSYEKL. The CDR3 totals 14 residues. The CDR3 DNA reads TGCGCCAGCAGCCAACCCGGGCGAGCCACTGAAGCTTTCTTT. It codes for CASSQPGRATEAFF.

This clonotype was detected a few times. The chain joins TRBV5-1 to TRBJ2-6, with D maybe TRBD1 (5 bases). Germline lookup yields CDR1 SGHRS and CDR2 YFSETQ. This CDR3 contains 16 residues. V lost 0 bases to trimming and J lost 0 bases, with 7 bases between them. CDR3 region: CASSLDTGSGANVLTF. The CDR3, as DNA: TGCGCCAGCAGCTTGGATACAGGCTCTGGGGCCAACGTCCTGACTTTC.

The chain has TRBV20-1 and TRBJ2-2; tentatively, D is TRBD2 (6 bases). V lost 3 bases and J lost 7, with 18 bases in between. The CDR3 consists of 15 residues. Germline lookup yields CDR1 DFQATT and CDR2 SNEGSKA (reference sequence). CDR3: CSARRRDPARGELFF. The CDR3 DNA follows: TGCAGTGCTAGGAGGAGGGACCCCGCCCGCGGGGAGCTGTTTTTT.

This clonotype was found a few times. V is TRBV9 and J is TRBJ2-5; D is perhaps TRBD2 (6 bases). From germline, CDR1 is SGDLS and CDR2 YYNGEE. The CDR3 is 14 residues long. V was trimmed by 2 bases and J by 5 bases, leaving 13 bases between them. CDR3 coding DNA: TGTGCCAGCAGCGTCGCTGGGGGGTGGGAGACCCAGTACTTC. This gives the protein CASSVAGGWETQYF.

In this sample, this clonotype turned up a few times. The CDR3 spells CATRGTTDTQYF. The CDR3 nucleotides read TGCGCCACCCGGGGGACCACAGATACGCAGTATTTT. The chain combines TRBV10-2 with TRBJ2-3; a possible D gene is TRBD2 (6 bases). CDR3 size: 12 residues. Per the germline V gene, CDR1 is WSHSY and CDR2 is SAAADI. Trimming left V 10 bases short and J 2 bases short, with 10 bases between.

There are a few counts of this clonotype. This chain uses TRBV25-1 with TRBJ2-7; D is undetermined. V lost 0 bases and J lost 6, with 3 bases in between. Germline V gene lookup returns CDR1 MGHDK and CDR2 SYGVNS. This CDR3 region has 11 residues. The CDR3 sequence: CASSEYLEQYF. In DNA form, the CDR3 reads TGTGCCAGCAGTGAATATCTCGAGCAGTACTTC.